Sequencing of this TCR beta chain was carried out in a study of T cells expressing NK-cell markers. Study-wide background: Seven HCMV-seropositive donors and one seronegative donor made up the eight sequenced donors.

This CDR3 is built from 15 residues. CDR1 SGHTA and CDR2 FQGNSA come from the germline V gene. TCRdb reprocessed the 5' RACE reads and keeps a single row for each CDR3 protein, giving no DNA. There are about 300,000 distinct CDR3 sequences in the sample, with roughly 4.2% held by the top ten. The chain recombines TRBV7-2 with TRBJ2-1. The sequence derives from a woman between 18 and 69 years old in good health. Sample: blood T cells: a sorted CD56 or NKG2C T cell subset, CD4+ or CD8+ T cells, or bulk PBMC T cells (not recorded which). The CDR3: CASSRGQLSYNEQFF.